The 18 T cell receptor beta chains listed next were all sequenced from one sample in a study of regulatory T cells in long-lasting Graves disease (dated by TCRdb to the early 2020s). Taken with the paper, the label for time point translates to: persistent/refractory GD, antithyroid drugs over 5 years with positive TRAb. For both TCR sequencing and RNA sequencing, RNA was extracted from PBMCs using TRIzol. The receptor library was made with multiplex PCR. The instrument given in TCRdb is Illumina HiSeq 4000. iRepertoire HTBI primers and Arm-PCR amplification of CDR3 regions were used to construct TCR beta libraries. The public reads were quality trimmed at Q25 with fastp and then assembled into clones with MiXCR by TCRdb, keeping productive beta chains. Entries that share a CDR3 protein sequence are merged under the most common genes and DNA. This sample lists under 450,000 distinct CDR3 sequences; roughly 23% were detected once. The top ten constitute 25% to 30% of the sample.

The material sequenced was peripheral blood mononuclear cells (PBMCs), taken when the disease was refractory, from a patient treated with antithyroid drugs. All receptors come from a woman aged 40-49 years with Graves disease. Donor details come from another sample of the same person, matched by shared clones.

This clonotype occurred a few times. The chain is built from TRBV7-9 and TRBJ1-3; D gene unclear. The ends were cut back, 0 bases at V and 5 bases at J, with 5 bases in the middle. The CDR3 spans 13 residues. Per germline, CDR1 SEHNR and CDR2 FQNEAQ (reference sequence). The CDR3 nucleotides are TGTGCCAGCAGCTTAGCAGAGAGAAACACCATATATTTT. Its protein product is CASSLAERNTIYF.

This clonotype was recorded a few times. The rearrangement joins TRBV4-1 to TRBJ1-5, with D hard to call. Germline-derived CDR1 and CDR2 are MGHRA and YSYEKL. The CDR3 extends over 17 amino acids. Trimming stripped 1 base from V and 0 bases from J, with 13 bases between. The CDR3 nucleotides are TGCGCCAGCAGCCAAGTTCTCAGTATCTATAGCAATCAGCCCCAGCATTTT. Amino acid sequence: CASSQVLSIYSNQPQHF.

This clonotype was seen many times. The CDR3, as DNA: TGCGCCAGCAGCGCCGATGGACTAGTTTCAGCCCAGTACTTC. The encoded protein is CASSADGLVSAQYF. The chain recombines TRBV10-2 with TRBJ2-5; TRBD2 matches at 7 bases. With 6 bases clipped from V and 9 bases from J, the junction kept 13 bases outside the gene matches. The CDR3 contains 14 residues. From germline, CDR1 is WSHSY and CDR2 SAAADI.

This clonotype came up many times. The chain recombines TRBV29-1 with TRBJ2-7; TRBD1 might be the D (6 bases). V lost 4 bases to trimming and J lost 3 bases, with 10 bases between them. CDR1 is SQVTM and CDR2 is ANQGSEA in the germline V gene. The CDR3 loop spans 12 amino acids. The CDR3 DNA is TGCAGCGTTGGGGGACAAAACTACGAGCAGTACTTC. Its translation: CSVGGQNYEQYF.

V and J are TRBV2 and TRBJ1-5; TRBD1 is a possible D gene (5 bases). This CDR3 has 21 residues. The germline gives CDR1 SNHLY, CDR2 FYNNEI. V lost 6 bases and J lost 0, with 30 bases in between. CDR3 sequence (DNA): TGTGCCAGCAGCTCTCCGGATATTTGGGACCGACTGGCCTATAGCAATCAGCCCCAGCATTTT. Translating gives CASSSPDIWDRLAYSNQPQHF.

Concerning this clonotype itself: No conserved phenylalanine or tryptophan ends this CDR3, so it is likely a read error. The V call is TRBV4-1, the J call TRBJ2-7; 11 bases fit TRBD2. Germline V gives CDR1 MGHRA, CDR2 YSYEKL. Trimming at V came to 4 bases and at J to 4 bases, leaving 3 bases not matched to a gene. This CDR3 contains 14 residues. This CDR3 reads CASSRTSGSYEQYS. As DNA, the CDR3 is TGCGCCAGCAGCCGAACTAGCGGGAGTTACGAGCAGTACTCC.

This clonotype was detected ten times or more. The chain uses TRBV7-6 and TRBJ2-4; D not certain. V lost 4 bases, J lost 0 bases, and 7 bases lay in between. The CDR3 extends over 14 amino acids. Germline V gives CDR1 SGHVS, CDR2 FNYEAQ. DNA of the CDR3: TGTGCCAGCAGCTCCTCTAAAGCCAAAAACATTCAGTACTTC. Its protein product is CASSSSKAKNIQYF.

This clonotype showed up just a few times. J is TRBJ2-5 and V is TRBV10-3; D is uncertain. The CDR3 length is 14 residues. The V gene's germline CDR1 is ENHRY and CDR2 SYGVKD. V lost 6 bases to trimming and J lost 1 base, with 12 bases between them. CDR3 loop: CAISRSEFQETQYF. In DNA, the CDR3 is TGTGCCATCAGCAGAAGCGAATTCCAAGAGACCCAGTACTTC.

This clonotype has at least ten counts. The CDR3 sequence: CARTPRHARFETQYF. As DNA, the CDR3 is TGTGCCAGGACTCCCAGACACGCGAGGTTTGAGACCCAGTACTTC. The genes are TRBV27 and TRBJ2-5; D gene ambiguous. The V gene's germline CDR1 is MNHEY and CDR2 SMNVEV (reference sequence). The CDR3 loop spans 15 amino acids. The ends were cut back, 9 bases at V and 5 bases at J, with 22 bases in the middle.

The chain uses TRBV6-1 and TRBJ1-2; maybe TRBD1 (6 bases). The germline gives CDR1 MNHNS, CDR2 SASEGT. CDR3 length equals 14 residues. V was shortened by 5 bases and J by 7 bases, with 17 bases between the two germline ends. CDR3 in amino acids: CASSMKYRAGGYTF. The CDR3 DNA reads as TGTGCCAGCAGTATGAAATACAGGGCCGGTGGCTACACCTTC.

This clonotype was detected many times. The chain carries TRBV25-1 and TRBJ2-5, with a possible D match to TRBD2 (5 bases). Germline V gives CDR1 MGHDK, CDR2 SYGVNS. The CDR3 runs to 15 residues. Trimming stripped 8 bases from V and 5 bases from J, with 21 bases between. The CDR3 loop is CASGHPTGLGETQYF. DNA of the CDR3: TGTGCCAGCGGCCACCCCACGGGGTTGGGGGAGACCCAGTACTTC.

The CDR3 DNA reads TGTGCCAGCAGCTTAGAAGCGGGGTCTGGAGCTTTCTTT. Translating gives CASSLEAGSGAFF. The V and J genes are TRBV7-9 and TRBJ1-1; D remains unclear. The ends were cut back, 1 base at V and 10 bases at J, with 13 bases in the middle. The CDR3 runs 13 residues. CDR1 and CDR2 (germline): SEHNR, FQNEAQ (reference sequence). Combining the CDR3 with reference TRBV7-9 and TRBJ1-1 gives the whole variable domain DTGVSQNPRHKITKRGQNVTFRCDPISEHNRLYWYRQTLGQGPEFLTYFQNEAQLEKSRLLSDRFSAERPKGSFSTLEIQRTEQGDSAMYLCASSLEAGSGAFFGQGTRLTVV.

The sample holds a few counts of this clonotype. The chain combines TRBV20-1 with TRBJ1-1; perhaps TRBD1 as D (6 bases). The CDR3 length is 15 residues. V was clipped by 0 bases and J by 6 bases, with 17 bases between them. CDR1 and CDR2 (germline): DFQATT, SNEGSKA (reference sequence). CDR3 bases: TGCAGTGCTAGAGATACAGGGAGTGGAAAGGCTGAAGCTTTCTTT. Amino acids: CSARDTGSGKAEAFF.

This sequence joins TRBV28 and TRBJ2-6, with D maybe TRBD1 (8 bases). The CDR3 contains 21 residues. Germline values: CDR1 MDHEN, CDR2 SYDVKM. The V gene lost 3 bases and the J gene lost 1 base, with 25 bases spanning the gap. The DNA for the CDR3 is TGTGCCAGCAGTTTGGCCAGGTGGGGGGGACAGGAACATTCTGGGGCCAACGTCCTGACTTTC. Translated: CASSLARWGGQEHSGANVLTF.

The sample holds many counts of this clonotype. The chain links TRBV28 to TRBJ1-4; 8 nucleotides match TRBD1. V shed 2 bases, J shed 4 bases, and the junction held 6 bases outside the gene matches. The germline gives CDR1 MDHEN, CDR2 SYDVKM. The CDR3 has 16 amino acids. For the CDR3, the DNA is TGTGCCAGCAGTTTACCGGACAGGGAAATTAATGAAAAACTGTTTTTT. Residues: CASSLPDREINEKLFF. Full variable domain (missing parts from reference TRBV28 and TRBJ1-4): DVKVTQSSRYLVKRTGEKVFLECVQDMDHENMFWYRQDPGLGLRLIYFSYDVKMKEKGDIPEGYSVSREKKERFSLILESASTNQTSMYLCASSLPDREINEKLFFGSGTQLSVL.

CDR3 sequence reads: CASSVGGTYEQYF. The CDR3, as DNA: TGTGCCAGCAGTGTTGGGGGGACCTACGAGCAGTACTTC. This chain joins TRBV2 and TRBJ2-7; D possibly corresponds to TRBD2 (6 bases). Between the trimmed V and J ends, which lost 4 bases and 2 bases, there was a span of 9 bases. Germline CDR1 SNHLY, CDR2 FYNNEI. There are 13 residues in the CDR3.

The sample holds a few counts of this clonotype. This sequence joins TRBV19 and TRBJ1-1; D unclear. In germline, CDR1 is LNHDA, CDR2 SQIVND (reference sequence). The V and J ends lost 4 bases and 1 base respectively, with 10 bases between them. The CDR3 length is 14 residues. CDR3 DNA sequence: TGTGCCAGTAGTAAGTGGGTCGGGAACACTGAAGCTTTCTTT. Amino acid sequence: CASSKWVGNTEAFF.

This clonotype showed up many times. This CDR3 is CASSQDRGEGVEAFF. In nucleotides, the CDR3 is TGCGCCAGCAGCCAAGATAGGGGTGAGGGGGTTGAAGCTTTCTTT. The rearrangement uses TRBV4-1 and TRBJ1-1; maybe TRBD1 (6 bases). Germline V gene data show CDR1 as MGHRA and CDR2 as YSYEKL. Between the trimmed V and J ends, which lost 0 bases and 7 bases, there was a span of 15 bases. CDR3 size: 15 residues.